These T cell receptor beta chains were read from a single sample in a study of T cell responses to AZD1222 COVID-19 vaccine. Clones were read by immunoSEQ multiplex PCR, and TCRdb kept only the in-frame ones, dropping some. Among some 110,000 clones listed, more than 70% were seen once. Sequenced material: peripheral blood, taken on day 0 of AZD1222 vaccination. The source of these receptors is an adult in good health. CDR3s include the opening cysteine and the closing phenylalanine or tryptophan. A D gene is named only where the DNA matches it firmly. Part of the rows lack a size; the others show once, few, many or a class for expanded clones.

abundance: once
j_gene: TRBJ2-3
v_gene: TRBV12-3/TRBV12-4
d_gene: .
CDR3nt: TGTGCCAGCAGTTTATCAATAGATACGCAGTATTTT
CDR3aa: CASSLSIDTQYF

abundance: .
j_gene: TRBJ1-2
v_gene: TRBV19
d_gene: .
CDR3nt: TGTGCCAGTAAGGTGACTAACTATGGCTACACCTTC
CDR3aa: CASKVTNYGYTF

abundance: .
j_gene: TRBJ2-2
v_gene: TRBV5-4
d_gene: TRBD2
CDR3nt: TGTGCCAGCAGACGACTAGCGGGAGGGACCGGGGAGCTGTTTTTT
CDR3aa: CASRRLAGGTGELFF

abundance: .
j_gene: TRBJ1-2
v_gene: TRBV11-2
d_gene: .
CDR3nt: TGTGCCAGCAGCTTCAACTATGGCTACACCTTC
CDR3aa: CASSFNYGYTF

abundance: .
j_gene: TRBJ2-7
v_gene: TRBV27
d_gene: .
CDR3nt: TGTGCCAGCAGTTTACTAGCGACGTCCTACGAGCAGTACTTC
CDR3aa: CASSLLATSYEQYF

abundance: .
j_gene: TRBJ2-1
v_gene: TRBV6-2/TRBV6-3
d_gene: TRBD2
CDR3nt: TGTGCCAGCAGCCGACCCGGTTCGATGGCAGCCCAGACTAGCGGGAGGGTGGATGAGCAGTTCTTC
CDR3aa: CASSRPGSMAAQTSGRVDEQFF

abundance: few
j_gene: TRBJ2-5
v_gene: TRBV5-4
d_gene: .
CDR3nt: TGTGCCAGCAGCTTACACGTTGATGAGACCCAGTACTTC
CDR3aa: CASSLHVDETQYF

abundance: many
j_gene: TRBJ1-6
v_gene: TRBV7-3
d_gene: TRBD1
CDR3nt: TGTGCCAGCAGCACAACAGGGGCCAGGAATTCACCCCTCCACTTT
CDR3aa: CASSTTGARNSPLHF

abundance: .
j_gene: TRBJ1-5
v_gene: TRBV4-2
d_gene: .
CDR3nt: TGTGCCAGCAGCCAAGAAGGGAGTAGCAATCAGCCCCAGCATTTT
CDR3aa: CASSQEGSSNQPQHF

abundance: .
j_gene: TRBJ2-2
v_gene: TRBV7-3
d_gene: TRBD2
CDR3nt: TGTGCCAGCAGCTCTAGCGGGAGCGCGGGGACCGGGGAGCTGTTTTTT
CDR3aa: CASSSSGSAGTGELFF

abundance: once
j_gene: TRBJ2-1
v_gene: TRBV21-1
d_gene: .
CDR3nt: TGTGCCAGCACCGGGACAGGGGGAAACAATGAGCAGTTCTTC
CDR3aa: CASTGTGGNNEQFF

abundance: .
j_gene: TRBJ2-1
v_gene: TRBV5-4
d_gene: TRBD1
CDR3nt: TGTGCCAGCAGCTTTAAGGACAGGTATGACAATGAGCAGTTCTTC
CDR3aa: CASSFKDRYDNEQFF

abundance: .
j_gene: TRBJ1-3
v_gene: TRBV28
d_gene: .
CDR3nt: TGTGCCAGCAGTTTAGGAGACAGCTCTGGAAACACCATATATTTT
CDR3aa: CASSLGDSSGNTIYF

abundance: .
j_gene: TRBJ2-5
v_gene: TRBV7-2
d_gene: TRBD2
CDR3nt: TGTGCCAGCAGCCGGACTAGCGGGAAAGAGACCCAGTACTTC
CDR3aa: CASSRTSGKETQYF

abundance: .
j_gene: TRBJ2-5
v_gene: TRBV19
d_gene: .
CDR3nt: TGTGCCAGTAGTATAGGTGCCCGGGGTTTCCAAGAGACCCAGTACTTC
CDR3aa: CASSIGARGFQETQYF

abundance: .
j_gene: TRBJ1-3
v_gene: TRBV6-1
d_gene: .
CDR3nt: TGTGCCAGCAGTGAAGCGGGGGGGACCGGAAACACCATATATTTT
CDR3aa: CASSEAGGTGNTIYF

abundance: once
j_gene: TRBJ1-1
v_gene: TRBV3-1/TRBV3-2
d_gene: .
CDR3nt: TGTGCCAGCAGCCAAGATCCTGGAAGAGGTGAAGCTTTCTTT
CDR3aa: CASSQDPGRGEAFF

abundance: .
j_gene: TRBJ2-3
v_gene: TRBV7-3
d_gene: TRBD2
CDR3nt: TGTGCCAGCAGCCCCCTCGGGACTAGCGGGAGGTGGAATACGCAGTATTTT
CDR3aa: CASSPLGTSGRWNTQYF

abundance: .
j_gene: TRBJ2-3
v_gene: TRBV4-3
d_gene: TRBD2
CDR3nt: TGCGCCAGCAGCCAGGGGACTATAAACACAGATACGCAGTATTTT
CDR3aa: CASSQGTINTDTQYF

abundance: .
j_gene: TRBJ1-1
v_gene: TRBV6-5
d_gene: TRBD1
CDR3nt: TGTGCCAGCAGGGATTCCACAGGGGACAACACTGAAGCTTTCTTT
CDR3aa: CASRDSTGDNTEAFF

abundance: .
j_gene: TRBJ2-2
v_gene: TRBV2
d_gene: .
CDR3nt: TGTGCCAGCAGTGTTGCGGGGCTGGGCACCGGGGAGCTGTTTTTT
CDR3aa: CASSVAGLGTGELFF

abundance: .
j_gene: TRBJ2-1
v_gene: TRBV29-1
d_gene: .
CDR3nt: TGCAGCGTTGACTCGGCACATGAGCAGTTCTTC
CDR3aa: CSVDSAHEQFF

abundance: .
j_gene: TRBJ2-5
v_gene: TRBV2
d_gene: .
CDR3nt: TGTGCCAGCACCCCCCAGAGAAGAGAAGAGACCCAGTACTTC
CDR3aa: CASTPQRREETQYF

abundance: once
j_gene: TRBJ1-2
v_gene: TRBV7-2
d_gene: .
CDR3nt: TGTGCCAGCAGCTTATCGGGCGAGGCTTATGGCTACACCTTC
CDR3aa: CASSLSGEAYGYTF

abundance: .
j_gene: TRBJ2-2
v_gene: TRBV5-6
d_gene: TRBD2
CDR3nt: TGTGCCAGCAGCTGGGGACTAGCGGGAGTAAGCACCGGGGAGCTGTTTTTT
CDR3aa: CASSWGLAGVSTGELFF

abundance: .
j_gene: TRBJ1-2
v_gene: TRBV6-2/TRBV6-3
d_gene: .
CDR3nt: TGTGCCAGCAGTTATACTAACTATGGCTACACCTTC
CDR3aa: CASSYTNYGYTF

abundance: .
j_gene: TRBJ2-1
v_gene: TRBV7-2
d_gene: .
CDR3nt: TGTGCCAGCAGCTTCCCGGGAAACAATGAGCAGTTCTTC
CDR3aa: CASSFPGNNEQFF

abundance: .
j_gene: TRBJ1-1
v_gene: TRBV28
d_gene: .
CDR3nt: TGTGCCAGCAGTTTATCGGGGGGCGGCACTGAAGCTTTCTTT
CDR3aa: CASSLSGGGTEAFF

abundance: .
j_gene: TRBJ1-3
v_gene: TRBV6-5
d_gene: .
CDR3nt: TGTGCCAGCAGTTACACCAACAGAAACACCATATATTTT
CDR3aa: CASSYTNRNTIYF

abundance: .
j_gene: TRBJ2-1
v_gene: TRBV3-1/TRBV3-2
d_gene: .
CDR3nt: TGTGCCAGCAGCCAAGCGGGAAGAGGGGGCAATGAGCAGTTCTTC
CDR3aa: CASSQAGRGGNEQFF

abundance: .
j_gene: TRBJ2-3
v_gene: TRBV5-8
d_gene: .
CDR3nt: TGTGCCAGCAGCTTGTTGGTGGGTCCGGATACGCAGTATTTT
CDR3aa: CASSLLVGPDTQYF

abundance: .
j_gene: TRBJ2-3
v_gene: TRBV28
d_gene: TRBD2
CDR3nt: TGTGCCAGCAGTTTTTATGGGACTAGCGGCACAGATACGCAGTATTTT
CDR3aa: CASSFYGTSGTDTQYF

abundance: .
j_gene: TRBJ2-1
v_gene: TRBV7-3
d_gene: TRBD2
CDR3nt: TGTGCCAGCAGCCCCATGGGAGGGGACTACAATGAGCAGTTCTTC
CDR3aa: CASSPMGGDYNEQFF

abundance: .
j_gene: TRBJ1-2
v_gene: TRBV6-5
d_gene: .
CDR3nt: TGTGCCAGCAGCCAGGGTAACTATGGCTACACCTTC
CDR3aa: CASSQGNYGYTF

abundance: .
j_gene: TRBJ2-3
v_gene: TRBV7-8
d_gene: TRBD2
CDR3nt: TGTGCCAGCAGCCCCCAGGGGCGGGAGGGGGAGACGCAGTATTTT
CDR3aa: CASSPQGREGETQYF

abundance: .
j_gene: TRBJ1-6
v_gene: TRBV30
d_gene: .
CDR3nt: TGTGCCTGGAGTGGCCAGGCGAATTCACCCCTCCACTTT
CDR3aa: CAWSGQANSPLHF

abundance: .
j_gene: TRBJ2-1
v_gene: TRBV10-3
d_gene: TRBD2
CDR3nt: TGTGCCATCAGTGGCGGGAGTTACAATGAGCAGTTCTTC
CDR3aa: CAISGGSYNEQFF

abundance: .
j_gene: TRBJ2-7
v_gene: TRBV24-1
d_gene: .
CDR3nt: TGTGCCACCAGTGGAGTAGCAGGGGACTCCTACGAGCAGTACTTC
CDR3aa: CATSGVAGDSYEQYF

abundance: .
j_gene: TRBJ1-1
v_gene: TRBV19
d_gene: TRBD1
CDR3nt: TGTGCCAGTAGTATAGGCGCGGGACAGGAGAGCCGGATGAACACTGAAGCTTTCTTT
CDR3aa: CASSIGAGQESRMNTEAFF

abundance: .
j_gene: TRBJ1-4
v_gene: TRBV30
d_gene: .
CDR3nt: TGTGCCTGGGGGTCTGGAGGTGAAAAACTGTTTTTT
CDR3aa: CAWGSGGEKLFF

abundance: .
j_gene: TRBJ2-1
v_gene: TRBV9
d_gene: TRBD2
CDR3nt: TGTGCCAGCAGCGTTCATTACGGGAGGGCCCTTTACAATGAGCAGTTCTTC
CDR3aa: CASSVHYGRALYNEQFF